Below are 9 T cell receptor beta chains sequenced from a single sample in a study of metastatic and nonmetastatic thyroid tumors. Using MiXCR, TCRdb reanalyzed the PCR reads. The data contain about 15,000 clones, roughly 24% of them seen just once; the ten biggest clones take up approximately 11%. No patient had received any treatment before thyroid surgery. Sequenced input: blood. The receptors come from a male donor with papillary thyroid cancer or a benign thyroid nodule (not recorded which). Some clones in this sample may be carry-over from other donors' samples.

This clone was recorded many times. The chain couples TRBV28 to TRBJ1-1; no reliable D call. Germline lookup yields CDR1 MDHEN and CDR2 SYDVKM. The CDR3 has 15 residues. V was pared by 5 bases and J by 0 bases, with 13 bases between. The CDR3 loop reads CASSTPDLMNTEAFF. The CDR3 DNA reads TGTGCCAGCAGTACGCCGGACCTAATGAACACTGAAGCTTTCTTT.

This clone has ten or more counts. The chain combines TRBV30 with TRBJ1-1; the D is unclear. There are 12 residues in the CDR3. V dropped 2 bases and J dropped 7 bases, with 11 bases sitting between them. The germline CDR1 and CDR2 sequences are GTSNPN and SVGIG (reference sequence). CDR3 nucleotide sequence: TGTGCCTGGAGTCTATCACCAGTTGAAGCTTTCTTT. It codes for CAWSLSPVEAFF.

The rearrangement links TRBV20-1 to TRBJ2-7, with D possibly TRBD1 on 5 matching bases. The germline V and J ends were trimmed by 3 bases and 6 bases, with 9 bases remaining between them. This CDR3 is 11 amino acids long. From germline, CDR1 is DFQATT and CDR2 SNEGSKA (reference sequence). CDR3 bases: TGCAGTGCTAGCGACAGACCCGAGCAGTACTTC. It yields the protein CSASDRPEQYF.

Within the sample, this clone is medium-sized. The chain joins TRBV9 to TRBJ1-2, with 7 positions matching TRBD1. The CDR3 contains 17 residues. CDR1 and CDR2 (germline): SGDLS, YYNGEE. V shed 3 bases, J shed 5 bases, and the junction held 16 bases outside the gene matches. The CDR3 here is CASSALGGGQKLYGYTF. CDR3 DNA: TGTGCCAGCAGCGCCCTCGGGGGGGGACAGAAGCTTTATGGCTACACCTTC.

This clone was counted ten times or more. This sequence joins TRBV12-3 or TRBV12-4 and TRBJ2-5, with 10 nucleotides matching TRBD1. J gave up 5 bases and V 6 bases, and 15 bases lay outside the gene matches. CDR3 length: 17 residues. CDR3 sequence reads: CASSQDRGQGMRETQYF. CDR3 coding DNA: TGTGCCAGCAGCCAGGACAGGGGACAGGGGATGAGGGAGACCCAGTACTTC.

This clone appeared once. This sequence joins TRBV7-9 and TRBJ2-7; the D gene could be TRBD1 or TRBD2 (6 bases each). Trimming took off 6 bases at V and 1 base at J, with 13 bases between the two ends. Germline CDR1 is SEHNR and CDR2 is FQNEAQ (reference sequence). The CDR3 is made up of 14 amino acids. CDR3 sequence: CASSQQGGSYEQYF. The CDR3 region has the DNA TGTGCCAGCAGTCAACAAGGGGGGTCCTACGAGCAGTACTTC.

This clone was seen at least ten times. The chain has TRBV3-1 and TRBJ2-1; TRBD2 is a possible D gene (6 bases). V lost 3 bases and J 9 bases, leaving 9 bases between the germline ends. The germline V gene has CDR1 LGHDT and CDR2 YNNKEL (reference sequence). This CDR3 comprises 12 residues. The CDR3 nucleotides are TGTGCCAGCAGCCACTTGGGGGGTGAGCAGTTCTTC. Translated, it gives CASSHLGGEQFF.

The chain employs TRBV11-2 and TRBJ2-7, with D possibly called TRBD1 or TRBD2 (5 bases each). CDR1 and CDR2 (germline): SGHAT, FQNNGV. The CDR3 runs 12 residues. The germline V and J ends were trimmed by 3 bases and 4 bases, with 7 bases remaining between them. The CDR3 DNA is TGTGCCAGCAGCTTCGAGGGGTACGAGCAGTACTTC. Translation gives CASSFEGYEQYF. Filled out from reference TRBV11-2 and TRBJ2-7, the complete variable domain reads EAGVAQSPRYKIIEKRQSVAFWCNPISGHATLYWYQQILGQGPKLLIQFQNNGVVDDSQLPKDRFSAERLKGVDSTLKIQPAKLEDSAVYLCASSFEGYEQYFGPGTRLTVT.

This clone occurred many times. This chain connects TRBV28 to TRBJ1-2; D call uncertain. CDR3 size: 12 residues. V was trimmed by 7 bases and J by 3 bases, leaving 9 bases between them. Germline V lookup: CDR1 MDHEN, CDR2 SYDVKM. CDR3 sequence (DNA): TGTGCCAGCAATGAGGGAGACTATGGCTACACCTTC. Translating gives CASNEGDYGYTF.